This T cell receptor beta chain was obtained from a study of identical twins. Broader study findings: The study drew conclusions from cross-sectional statistical analysis, not from following the same donors. High-abundance cord blood beta clonotypes had fewer insertions; memory repertoires showed none.

About this clonotype: Antigen unknown.

Unique molecular identifiers were present on cDNA, and template switching added a universal primer site. TCRdb re-analysed the 5' RACE reads in MiXCR, keeping a single row per CDR3 protein. Seen here are approximately 220,000 distinct CDR3 sequences, 7.5% observed once, and the top ten hold under 6%. Another study also made use of these data, one on yellow fever vaccine responses in identical twins. From that study: Reportedly, twins' vaccine T cell responses looked partly convergent and partly personalized.

The sequencing sample was made of CD8+ T cells sorted from blood. The source of this sequence is a woman aged 18-29 years in good health.

The CDR3 DNA is TGCAGTGTCCGGCAGGGCAATCAGCCCCAGCATTTT. It is translated as CSVRQGNQPQHF. The rearrangement uses TRBV20-1 and TRBJ1-5; D ambiguous. This CDR3 spans 12 amino acids. Germline V gene data show CDR1 as DFQATT and CDR2 as SNEGSKA (reference sequence). Deletions cut 7 bases from V and 2 bases from J, with 9 bases between.